This T cell receptor (beta chain) was sequenced during a study of T cells expressing NK-cell markers. Study details: HCMV seropositivity marked seven of the eight sequenced donors; one was seronegative.

TCRdb re-called the 5' RACE reads and gives one entry per CDR3 protein, without DNA. This sample contains over 200,000 distinct CDR3 sequences. The length of the CDR3 is 16 residues. Germline CDR1 MGHDK, CDR2 SYGVNS. The chain joins TRBV25-1 to TRBJ2-3; without DNA, the TCRdb call of TRBD1 cannot be checked. Specimen: blood T cells: a sorted CD56 or NKG2C T cell subset, CD4+ or CD8+ T cells, or bulk PBMC T cells (not recorded which). The TCR sequence derives from a man aged 18 to 30 in good health. The CDR3 reads CASSDPRGLGTDTQYF.